What follows are 7 T cell receptor beta chains derived from one specimen sequenced in a study of spatial heterogeneity in lung cancer. Sample time point: blood at routine non-recurrence follow-up after resection. TCRdb reprocessed the 5' RACE reads with MiXCR, giving one entry per CDR3 protein. Of roughly 99,000 distinct CDR3 sequences in the sample, just under 20% were seen once. The starting material was PBMCs, obtained at follow-up. The source is a male donor with early-stage non-small cell lung cancer.

This clonotype was detected only a few times. The chain combines TRBV6-5 with TRBJ2-7; 11 bases align to TRBD2. J lost 0 bases, V lost 2 bases, and 12 bases had no gene match. This CDR3 comprises 19 residues. The V gene's germline CDR1 is MNHEY and CDR2 SVGAGI. CDR3 region: CASSYRGTGTSGNSYEQYF. CDR3 DNA sequence: TGTGCCAGCAGTTACCGCGGGACAGGGACTAGCGGAAACTCCTACGAGCAGTACTTC.

This clonotype was picked up a small number of times. The CDR3 DNA follows: TGTGCCAGTAACCAGGGACCGAACACCGGGGAGCTGTTTTTT. Translated: CASNQGPNTGELFF. The chain uses TRBV19 and TRBJ2-2; D may match TRBD1 or TRBD2 (5 bases each). The V and J ends lost 7 bases and 0 bases respectively, with 9 bases between them. The CDR3 length is 14 residues. Germline V gives CDR1 LNHDA, CDR2 SQIVND (reference sequence).

The gene calls are TRBV3-1 and TRBJ2-3; D perhaps matches TRBD1 (5 bases). The CDR3 extends over 16 amino acids. V lost 1 base, J lost 0 bases, and 11 bases lay in between. Germline-derived CDR1 and CDR2 are LGHDT and YNNKEL (reference sequence). CDR3 DNA sequence: TGTGCCAGCAGCCAAGTTTTAGGGGCTAGCACAGATACGCAGTATTTT. Translation: CASSQVLGASTDTQYF.

V gene TRBV24-1 combines with J gene TRBJ2-2, with D unresolved. The V gene's germline CDR1 is KGHDR and CDR2 SFDVKD. The CDR3 contains 16 residues. Between the trimmed V and J ends, which lost 1 base and 1 base, there was a span of 9 bases. The CDR3, as DNA: TGTGCCACCAGTGATTTCTTTCGACAGAACACCGGGGAGCTGTTTTTT. Amino acids: CATSDFFRQNTGELFF.

This clonotype came up a few times. The chain is built from TRBV2 and TRBJ2-3, with no clear D. Germline CDR1 and CDR2: SNHLY and FYNNEI. V shed 0 bases and J shed 4 bases, with 8 bases lying between them. The CDR3 consists of 14 residues. The chain's CDR3 is CASSEAAGPDTQYF. The CDR3 DNA reads TGTGCCAGCAGTGAAGCGGCAGGACCAGATACGCAGTATTTT.

The J gene is TRBJ1-5, the V gene TRBV30; no clear D gene. Germline loops: CDR1 GTSNPN, CDR2 SVGIG (reference sequence). Trimming shortened V by 0 bases and J by 4 bases, and 10 bases separated the two germline ends. The CDR3 covers 14 residues. DNA of the CDR3: TGTGCCTGGAGTGTTAGACCGCAAAATCAGCCCCAGCATTTT. Amino acid sequence: CAWSVRPQNQPQHF.

V and J are TRBV20-1 and TRBJ2-7, with 11 nucleotides matching TRBD2. Germline V lookup: CDR1 DFQATT, CDR2 SNEGSKA (reference sequence). This CDR3 is 17 amino acids long. With V trimmed by 0 bases and J by 1 base, 8 bases remained unmatched. Here the CDR3 reads CSARDSGGAVGSYEQYV. DNA of the CDR3: TGCAGTGCTAGAGATAGCGGGGGGGCTGTGGGATCCTACGAGCAGTACGTC.